This T cell receptor beta chain was found in a study of blood T cell repertoires in COVID-19. In the study overall: Samples of COVID-19 (acute and convalescent) were obtained from the United States, Italy and Spain.

This clone was seen a handful of times. Data came from immunoSEQ multiplex PCR; TCRdb stores just in-frame clones and leaves some out. Among around 100,000 clones listed, 80% to 90% were seen once. This CDR3 has 15 amino acids. V shed 1 base, J shed 0 bases, and the junction held 0 bases outside the gene matches. From germline, CDR1 is LGHNA and CDR2 YNFKEQ. This receptor was obtained from a human donor in a cohort sampled during active COVID-19. Sequences were obtained from peripheral blood. The chain couples TRBV4-2 to TRBJ1-3; TRBD1 agrees at 7 bases. DNA of the CDR3: TGTGCCAGCAGCCAAGCAGGGGGCTCTGGAAACACCATATATTTT. Protein product: CASSQAGGSGNTIYF.